These 2 T cell receptor beta chains were sequenced from one sample in a study of vaccination and CD4 T cells after COVID-19. Documented treatment: approximately nine-day PBMC culture with coronavirus spike peptide pools or control peptides (ViraFEST assay). Their target antigens are unknown. Sequenced with the Oncomine TCR Beta short-read assay was DNA taken from cultured CD4+ T cells. Each CDR3 protein is one row after TCRdb ran MiXCR on the PCR reads. Here the sample spans 10,000 to 13,000 distinct CDR3 sequences, roughly half being singletons. Material: CD4+ T cells from blood, cultured in vitro. These receptors originate from a human donor who had recovered from COVID-19.

The CDR3 sequence is CASSLLTGDGTQYF. The CDR3 nucleotides are TGTGCCAGCAGCTTATTAACGGGAGATGGGACCCAGTACTTC. V usage is TRBV11-1 and J usage is TRBJ2-5; D perhaps matches TRBD2 (6 bases). V was trimmed by 2 bases and J by 7 bases, leaving 14 bases between them. The CDR3 totals 14 residues. Germline V gene sequence: CDR1 SGHAT, CDR2 FQDESV (reference sequence).

The chain links TRBV4-2 to TRBJ2-3, with 10 bases that match TRBD1. CDR1 and CDR2 (germline): LGHNA, YNFKEQ. The CDR3 is 19 amino acids. With 3 bases clipped from V and 5 bases from J, the junction kept 17 bases outside the gene matches. The CDR3 reads CASSQEARGGTGARDTQYF. The CDR3 DNA reads TGTGCCAGCAGCCAGGAGGCTCGAGGCGGGACAGGGGCTCGAGATACGCAGTATTTT.